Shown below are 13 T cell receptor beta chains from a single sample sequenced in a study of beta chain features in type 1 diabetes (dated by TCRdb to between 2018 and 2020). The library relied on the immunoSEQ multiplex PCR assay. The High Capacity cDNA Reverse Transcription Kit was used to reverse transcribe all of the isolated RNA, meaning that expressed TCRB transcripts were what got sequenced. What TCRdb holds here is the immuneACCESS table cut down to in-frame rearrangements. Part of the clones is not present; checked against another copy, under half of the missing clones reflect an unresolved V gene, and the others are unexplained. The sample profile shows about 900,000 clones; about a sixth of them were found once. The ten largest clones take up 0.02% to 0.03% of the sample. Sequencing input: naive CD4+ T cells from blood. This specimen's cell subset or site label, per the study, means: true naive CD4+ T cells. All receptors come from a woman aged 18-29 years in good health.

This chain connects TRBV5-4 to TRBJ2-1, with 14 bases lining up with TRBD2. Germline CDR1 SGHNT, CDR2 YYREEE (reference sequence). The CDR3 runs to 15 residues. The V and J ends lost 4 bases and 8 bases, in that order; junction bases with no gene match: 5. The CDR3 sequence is CASSRGLAGVDEQFF. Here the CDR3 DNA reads TGTGCCAGCAGCAGGGGACTAGCGGGAGTGGATGAGCAGTTCTTC.

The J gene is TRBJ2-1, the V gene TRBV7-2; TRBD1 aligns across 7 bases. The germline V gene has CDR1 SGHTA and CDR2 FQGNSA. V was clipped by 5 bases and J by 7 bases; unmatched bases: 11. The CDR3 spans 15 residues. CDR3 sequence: CASSTAGTVTNEQFF. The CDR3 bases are TGTGCCAGCAGCACCGCCGGGACAGTTACAAATGAGCAGTTCTTC.

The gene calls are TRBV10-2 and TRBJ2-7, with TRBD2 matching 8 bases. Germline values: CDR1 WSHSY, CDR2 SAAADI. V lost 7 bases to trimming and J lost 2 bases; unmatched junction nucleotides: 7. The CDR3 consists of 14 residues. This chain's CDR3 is CASTTAGGPYEQYF. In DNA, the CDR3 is TGCGCCAGCACCACGGCGGGAGGACCCTACGAGCAGTACTTC.

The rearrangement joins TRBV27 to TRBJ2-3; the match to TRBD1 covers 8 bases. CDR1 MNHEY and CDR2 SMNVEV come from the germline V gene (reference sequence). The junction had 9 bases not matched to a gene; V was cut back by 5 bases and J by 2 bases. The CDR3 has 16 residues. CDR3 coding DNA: TGTGCCAGCAGTCCCCCCGGGACAGGCTACACAGATACGCAGTATTTT. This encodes CASSPPGTGYTDTQYF.

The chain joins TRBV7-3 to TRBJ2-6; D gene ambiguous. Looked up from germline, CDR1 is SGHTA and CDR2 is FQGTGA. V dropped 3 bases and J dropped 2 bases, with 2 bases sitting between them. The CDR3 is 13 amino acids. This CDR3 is CASSFPGANVLTF. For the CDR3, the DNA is TGTGCCAGCAGCTTCCCTGGGGCCAACGTCCTGACTTTC.

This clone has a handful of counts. CDR3 in amino acids: CASSQDRAAASSYEQYF. The CDR3, as DNA: TGCGCCAGCAGCCAAGATCGGGCAGCGGCCAGCTCCTACGAGCAGTACTTC. The rearrangement joins TRBV4-3 to TRBJ2-7, with D possibly matching TRBD2 (5 bases). CDR3 length: 17 amino acids. Trimming cost V 0 bases and J 0 bases, with 15 bases left between them. Germline lookup yields CDR1 LGHNA and CDR2 YSLEER.

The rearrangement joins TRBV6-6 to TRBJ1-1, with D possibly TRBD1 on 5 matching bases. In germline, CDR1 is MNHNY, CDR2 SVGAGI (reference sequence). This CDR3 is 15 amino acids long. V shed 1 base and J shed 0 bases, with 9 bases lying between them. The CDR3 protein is CASSYLGRMNTEAFF. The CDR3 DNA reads TGTGCCAGCAGTTACTTGGGACGGATGAACACTGAAGCTTTCTTT.

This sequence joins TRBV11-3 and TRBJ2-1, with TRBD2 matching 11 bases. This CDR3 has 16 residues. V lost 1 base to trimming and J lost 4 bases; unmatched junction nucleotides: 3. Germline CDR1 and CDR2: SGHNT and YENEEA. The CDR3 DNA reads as TGTGCCAGCAGCTTAGTAGCGGGAGGGTTATACAATGAGCAGTTCTTC. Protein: CASSLVAGGLYNEQFF.

The CDR3 DNA is TGTGCCAGCAGCTCAACCGAGGGGGTGAATGAGCAGTTCTTC. It encodes CASSSTEGVNEQFF. This sequence joins TRBV7-9 and TRBJ2-1; D is perhaps TRBD1 (6 bases). V lost 4 bases and J lost 7, with 14 bases in between. Germline assignment: CDR1 SEHNR and CDR2 FQNEAQ (reference sequence). The CDR3 is 14 amino acids.

The CDR3 coding sequence is TGTGCCAGTAGTATCTACTCTGGGGCCAACGTCCTGACTTTC. Its translation is CASSIYSGANVLTF. This chain uses TRBV19 with TRBJ2-6, with unresolved D. Germline V gene sequence: CDR1 LNHDA, CDR2 SQIVND (reference sequence). The V end was cut by 3 bases, the J end by 0 bases, with 3 bases between. The CDR3 totals 14 residues.

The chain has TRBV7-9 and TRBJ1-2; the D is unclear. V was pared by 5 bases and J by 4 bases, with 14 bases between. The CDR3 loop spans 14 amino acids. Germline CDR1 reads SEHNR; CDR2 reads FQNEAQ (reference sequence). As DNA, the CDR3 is TGTGCCAGCAGCAGCAGACGGGCTGGCTATGGCTACACCTTC. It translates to CASSSRRAGYGYTF. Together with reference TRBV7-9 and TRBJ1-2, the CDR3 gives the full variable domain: DTGVSQNPRHKITKRGQNVTFRCDPISEHNRLYWYRQTLGQGPEFLTYFQNEAQLEKSRLLSDRFSAERPKGSFSTLEIQRTEQGDSAMYLCASSSRRAGYGYTFGSGTRLTVV.

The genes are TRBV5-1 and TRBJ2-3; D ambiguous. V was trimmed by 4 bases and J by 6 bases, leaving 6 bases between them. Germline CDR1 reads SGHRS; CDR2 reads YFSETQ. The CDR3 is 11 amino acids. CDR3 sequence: CASSRADTQYF. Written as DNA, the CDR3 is TGCGCCAGCAGCCGGGCGGATACGCAGTATTTT.

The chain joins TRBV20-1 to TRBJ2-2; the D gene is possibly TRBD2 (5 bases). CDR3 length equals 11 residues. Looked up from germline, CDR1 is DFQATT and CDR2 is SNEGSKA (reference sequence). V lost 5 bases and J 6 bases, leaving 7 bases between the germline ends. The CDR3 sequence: CSAGSSGELFF. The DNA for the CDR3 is TGCAGTGCTGGGAGTTCCGGGGAGCTGTTTTTT.